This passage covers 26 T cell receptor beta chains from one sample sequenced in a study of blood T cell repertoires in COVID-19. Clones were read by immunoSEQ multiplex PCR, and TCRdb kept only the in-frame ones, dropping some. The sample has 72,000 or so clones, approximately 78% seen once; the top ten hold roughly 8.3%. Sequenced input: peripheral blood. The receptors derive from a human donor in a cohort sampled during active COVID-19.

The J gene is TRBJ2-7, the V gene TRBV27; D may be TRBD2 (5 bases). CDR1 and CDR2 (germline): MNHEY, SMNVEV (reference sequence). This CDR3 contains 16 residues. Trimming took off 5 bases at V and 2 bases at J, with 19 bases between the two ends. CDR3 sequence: CASSRTYMDSTYEQYF. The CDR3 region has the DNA TGTGCCAGCAGTAGAACATATATGGACTCCACCTACGAGCAGTACTTC.

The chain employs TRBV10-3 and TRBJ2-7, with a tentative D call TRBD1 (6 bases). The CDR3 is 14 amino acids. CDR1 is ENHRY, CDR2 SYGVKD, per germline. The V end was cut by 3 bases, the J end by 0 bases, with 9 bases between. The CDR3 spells CAISDPDSSYEQYF. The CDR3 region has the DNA TGTGCCATCAGTGACCCGGACAGCTCCTACGAGCAGTACTTC.

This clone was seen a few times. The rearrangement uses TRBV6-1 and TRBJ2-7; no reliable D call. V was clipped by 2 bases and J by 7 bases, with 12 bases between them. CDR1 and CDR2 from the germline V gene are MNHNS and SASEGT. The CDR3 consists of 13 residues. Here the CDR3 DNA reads TGTGCCAGCAGTGAAACAAACAATTCGGAGCAGTACTTC. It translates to CASSETNNSEQYF.

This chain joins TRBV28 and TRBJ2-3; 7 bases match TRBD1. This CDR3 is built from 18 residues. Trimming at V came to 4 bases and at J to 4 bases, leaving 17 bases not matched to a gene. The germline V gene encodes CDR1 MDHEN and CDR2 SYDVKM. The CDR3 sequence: CASSSTTAWTGVADTQYF. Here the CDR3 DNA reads TGTGCCAGCAGTTCTACAACGGCCTGGACAGGAGTGGCAGATACGCAGTATTTT.

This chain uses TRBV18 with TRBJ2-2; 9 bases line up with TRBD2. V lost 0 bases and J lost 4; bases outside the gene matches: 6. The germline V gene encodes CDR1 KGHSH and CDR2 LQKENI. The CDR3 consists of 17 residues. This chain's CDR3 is CASSPPSGRTGTGELFF. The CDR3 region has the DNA TGTGCCAGCTCACCACCCAGCGGGAGGACGGGCACCGGGGAGCTGTTTTTT.

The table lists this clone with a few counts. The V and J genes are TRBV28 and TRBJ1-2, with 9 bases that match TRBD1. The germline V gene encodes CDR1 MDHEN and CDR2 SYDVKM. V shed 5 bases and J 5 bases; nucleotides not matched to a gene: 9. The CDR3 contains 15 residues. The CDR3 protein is CASSPRTGVLYGYTF. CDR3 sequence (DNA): TGTGCCAGCAGTCCAAGGACAGGGGTCCTTTATGGCTACACCTTC.

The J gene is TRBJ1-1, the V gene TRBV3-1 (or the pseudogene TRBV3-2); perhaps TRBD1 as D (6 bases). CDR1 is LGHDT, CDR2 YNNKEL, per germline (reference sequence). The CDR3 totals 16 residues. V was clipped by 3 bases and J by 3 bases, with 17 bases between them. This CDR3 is CASSHDYRDRDTEAFF. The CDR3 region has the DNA TGTGCCAGCAGCCATGATTACAGGGACCGGGACACTGAAGCTTTCTTT.

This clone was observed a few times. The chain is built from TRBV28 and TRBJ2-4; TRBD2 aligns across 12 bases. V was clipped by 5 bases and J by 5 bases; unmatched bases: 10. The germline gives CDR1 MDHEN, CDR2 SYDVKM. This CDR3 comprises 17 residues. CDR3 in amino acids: CASSGGLAGGPENIQYF. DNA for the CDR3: TGTGCCAGCAGTGGGGGGCTAGCGGGAGGGCCGGAAAACATTCAGTACTTC.

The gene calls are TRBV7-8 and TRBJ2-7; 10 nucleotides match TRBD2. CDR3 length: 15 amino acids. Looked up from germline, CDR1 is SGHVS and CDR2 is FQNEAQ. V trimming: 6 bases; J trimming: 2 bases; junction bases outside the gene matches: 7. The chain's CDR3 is CASSSSGSPAYEQYF. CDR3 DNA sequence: TGTGCCAGCAGTTCTAGCGGGAGCCCCGCCTACGAGCAGTACTTC.

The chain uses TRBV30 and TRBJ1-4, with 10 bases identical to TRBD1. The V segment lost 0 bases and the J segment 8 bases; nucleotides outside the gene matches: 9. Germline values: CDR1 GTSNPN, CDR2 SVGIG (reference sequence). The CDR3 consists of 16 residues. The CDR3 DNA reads TGTGCCTGGAGTGTACTATCGGGACAGGGGTGGGAAAAACTGTTTTTT. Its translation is CAWSVLSGQGWEKLFF.

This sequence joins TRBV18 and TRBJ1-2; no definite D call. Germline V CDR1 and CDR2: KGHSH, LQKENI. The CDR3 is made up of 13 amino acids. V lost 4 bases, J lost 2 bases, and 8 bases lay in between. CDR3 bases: TGTGCCAGCTCACTTCCTAACAACTATGGCTACACCTTC. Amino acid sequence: CASSLPNNYGYTF.

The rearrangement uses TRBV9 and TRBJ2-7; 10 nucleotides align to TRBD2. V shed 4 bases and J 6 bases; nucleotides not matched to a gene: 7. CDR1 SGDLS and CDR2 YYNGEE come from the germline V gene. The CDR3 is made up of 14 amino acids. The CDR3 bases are TGTGCCAGCAGCCCGGGACTAGCGTTGGGCGAGCAGTACTTC. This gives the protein CASSPGLALGEQYF.

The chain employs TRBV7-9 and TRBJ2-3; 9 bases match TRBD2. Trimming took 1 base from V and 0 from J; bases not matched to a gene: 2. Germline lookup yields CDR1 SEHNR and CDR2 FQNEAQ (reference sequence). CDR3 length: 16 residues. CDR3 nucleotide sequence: TGTGCCAGCAGCTTAGGACTAGCGGAGAGCACAGATACGCAGTATTTT. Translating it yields CASSLGLAESTDTQYF.

CDR3 coding DNA: TGCGCCAGCAGCCCGGGACTCAACTACGAGCAGTACTTC. It yields the protein CASSPGLNYEQYF. The rearrangement joins TRBV5-1 to TRBJ2-7; perhaps TRBD2 as D (6 bases). CDR3 length equals 13 residues. V was cut by 4 bases and J by 3 bases, with 11 bases left in between. The germline gives CDR1 SGHRS, CDR2 YFSETQ. Full variable domain (rest looked up from reference TRBV5-1 and TRBJ2-7): KAGVTQTPRYLIKTRGQQVTLSCSPISGHRSVSWYQQTPGQGLQFLFEYFSETQRNKGNFPGRFSGRQFSNSRSEMNVSTLELGDSALYLCASSPGLNYEQYFGPGTRLTVT.

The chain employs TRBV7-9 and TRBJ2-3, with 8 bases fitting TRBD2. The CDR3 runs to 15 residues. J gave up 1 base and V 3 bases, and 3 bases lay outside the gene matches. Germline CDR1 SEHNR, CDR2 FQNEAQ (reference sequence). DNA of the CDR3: TGTGCCAGCAGCTTTTTGACTAGCGGCACAGATACGCAGTATTTT. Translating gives CASSFLTSGTDTQYF.

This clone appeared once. Here the CDR3 DNA reads TGTGCCAGCAGTGAAGGGGGACAGACTGGCTACACCTTC. This codes for CASSEGGQTGYTF. V and J are TRBV6-1 and TRBJ1-2; TRBD1 agrees at 7 bases. Looked up from germline, CDR1 is MNHNS and CDR2 is SASEGT. V was clipped by 1 base and J by 7 bases; unmatched bases: 3. This CDR3 has 13 residues.

The CDR3 here is CASSRAGREAFF. The CDR3 DNA sequence: TGTGCCAGCTCACGGGCAGGGCGTGAAGCTTTCTTT. This chain links TRBV18 with TRBJ1-1; possibly TRBD1 for D (5 bases). Trimming took 4 bases from V and 7 from J, leaving 10 bases between them. The V gene's germline CDR1 is KGHSH and CDR2 LQKENI. The CDR3 covers 12 residues.

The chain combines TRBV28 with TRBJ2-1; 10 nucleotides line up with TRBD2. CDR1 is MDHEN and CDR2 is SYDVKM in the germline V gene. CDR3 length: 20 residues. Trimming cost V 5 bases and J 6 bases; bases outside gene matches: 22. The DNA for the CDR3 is TGTGCCAGCAGTCCCCCCACGCTAGCGGGAGTTGGGCACGTTTTCAATGAGCAGTTCTTC. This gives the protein CASSPPTLAGVGHVFNEQFF.

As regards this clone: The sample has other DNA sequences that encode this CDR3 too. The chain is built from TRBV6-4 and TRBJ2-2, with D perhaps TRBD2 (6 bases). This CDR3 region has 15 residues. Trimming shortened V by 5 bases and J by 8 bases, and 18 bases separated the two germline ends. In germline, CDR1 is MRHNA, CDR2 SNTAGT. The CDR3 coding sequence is TGTGCCAGCAGTCAGTCGGGAGACGGGGCTGGGGAGCTGTTTTTT. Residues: CASSQSGDGAGELFF.

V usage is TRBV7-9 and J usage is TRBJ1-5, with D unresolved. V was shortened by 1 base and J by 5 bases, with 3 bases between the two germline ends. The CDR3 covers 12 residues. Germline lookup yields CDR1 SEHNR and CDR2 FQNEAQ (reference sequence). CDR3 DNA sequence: TGTGCCAGCAGCTTAGGAGATCAGCCCCAGCATTTT. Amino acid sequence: CASSLGDQPQHF. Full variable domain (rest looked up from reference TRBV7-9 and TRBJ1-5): DTGVSQNPRHKITKRGQNVTFRCDPISEHNRLYWYRQTLGQGPEFLTYFQNEAQLEKSRLLSDRFSAERPKGSFSTLEIQRTEQGDSAMYLCASSLGDQPQHFGDGTRLSIL.

The CDR3 protein is CASRLAGDTGELFF. In DNA, the CDR3 is TGTGCCAGCAGACTAGCGGGAGACACCGGGGAGCTGTTTTTT. The genes are TRBV2 and TRBJ2-2; 11 bases align to TRBD2. This CDR3 is 14 amino acids long. Trimming removed 6 bases from V and 3 bases from J; junction bases left unmatched: 0. Per germline, CDR1 SNHLY and CDR2 FYNNEI.

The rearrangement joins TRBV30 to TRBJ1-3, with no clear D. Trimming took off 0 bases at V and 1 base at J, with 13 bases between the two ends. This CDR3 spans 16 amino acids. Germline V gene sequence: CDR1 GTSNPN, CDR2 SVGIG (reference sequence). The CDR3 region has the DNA TGTGCCTGGAGTGTACCTGGAGGGCGATCTGGAAACACCATATATTTT. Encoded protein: CAWSVPGGRSGNTIYF.

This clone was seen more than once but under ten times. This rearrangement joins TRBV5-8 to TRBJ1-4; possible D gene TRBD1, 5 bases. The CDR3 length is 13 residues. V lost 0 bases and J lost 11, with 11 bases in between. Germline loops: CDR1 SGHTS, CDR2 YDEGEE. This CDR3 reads CASSLGQLDKLFF. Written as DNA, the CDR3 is TGTGCCAGCAGCTTGGGACAGCTCGACAAACTGTTTTTT.

CDR3 DNA sequence: TGTGCCAGCAGGACAGGAAGGAACACCGGGGAGCTGTTTTTT. It encodes CASRTGRNTGELFF. The rearrangement uses TRBV6-5 and TRBJ2-2, with a tentative D call TRBD1 (6 bases). The germline V gene has CDR1 MNHEY and CDR2 SVGAGI. V lost 6 bases to trimming and J lost 1 base, with 9 bases between them. There are 14 residues in the CDR3.

CDR3 protein: CASTPRDSNTEAFF. The CDR3 DNA follows: TGTGCCAGCACCCCTCGGGACTCGAACACTGAAGCTTTCTTT. The chain carries TRBV2 and TRBJ1-1; a possible D gene is TRBD1 (5 bases). V was clipped by 7 bases and J by 1 base, with 13 bases between them. CDR1 and CDR2 from the germline V gene are SNHLY and FYNNEI. The CDR3 covers 14 residues.

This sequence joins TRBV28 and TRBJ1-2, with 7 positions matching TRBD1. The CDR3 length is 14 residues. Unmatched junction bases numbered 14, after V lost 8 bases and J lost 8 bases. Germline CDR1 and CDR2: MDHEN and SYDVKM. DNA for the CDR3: TGTGCCAGCCTTCAATCCGACAGGGCTTCGGGCTACACCTTC. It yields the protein CASLQSDRASGYTF.